Here is one T cell receptor beta chain with its context. Measured with immunoSEQ multiplex PCR; TCRdb has only the in-frame clones, and not every one. Of tens of thousands of clones in the sample, approximately 90% were seen once. These data belong to a study of T cell changes during pregnancy in multiple sclerosis. V was trimmed by 0 bases and J by 3 bases, leaving 9 bases between them. Germline CDR1 reads SGHVS; CDR2 reads FQNEAQ. The CDR3 is 15 residues long. The source was CD4+ T cells from peripheral blood mononuclear cells, collected in the third trimester of pregnancy. The chain links TRBV7-8 to TRBJ1-5, with a tentative D call TRBD1 (6 bases). The TCR sequence derives from a female donor in good health, enrolled as a control in a pregnancy study. The CDR3 region has the DNA TGTGCCAGCAGCTTAGCGGGGGCCCTCAATCAGCCCCAGCATTTT. Its protein is CASSLAGALNQPQHF.